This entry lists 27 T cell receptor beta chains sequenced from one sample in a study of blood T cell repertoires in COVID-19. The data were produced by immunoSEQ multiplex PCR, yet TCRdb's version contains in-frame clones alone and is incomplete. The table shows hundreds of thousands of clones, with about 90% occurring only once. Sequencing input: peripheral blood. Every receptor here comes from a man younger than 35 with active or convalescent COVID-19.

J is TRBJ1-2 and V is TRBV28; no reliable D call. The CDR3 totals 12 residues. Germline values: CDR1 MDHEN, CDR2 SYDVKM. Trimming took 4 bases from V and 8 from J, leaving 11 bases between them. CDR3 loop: CASSSRLRGYTF. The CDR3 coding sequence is TGTGCCAGCAGTTCCCGACTTAGGGGCTACACCTTC.

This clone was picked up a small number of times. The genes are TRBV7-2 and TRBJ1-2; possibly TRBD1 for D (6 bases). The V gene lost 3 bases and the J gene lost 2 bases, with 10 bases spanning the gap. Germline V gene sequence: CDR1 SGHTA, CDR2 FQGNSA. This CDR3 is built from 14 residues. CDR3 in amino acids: CASSLSGQNYGYTF. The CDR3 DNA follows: TGTGCCAGCAGCTTGTCCGGACAGAACTATGGCTACACCTTC.

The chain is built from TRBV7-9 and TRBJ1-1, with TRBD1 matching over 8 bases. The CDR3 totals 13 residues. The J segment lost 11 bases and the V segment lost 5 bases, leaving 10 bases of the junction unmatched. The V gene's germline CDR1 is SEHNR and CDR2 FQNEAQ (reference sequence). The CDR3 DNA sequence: TGTGCCAGCAGCCACATGGACAGGGATTGGGCTTTCTTT. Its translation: CASSHMDRDWAFF.

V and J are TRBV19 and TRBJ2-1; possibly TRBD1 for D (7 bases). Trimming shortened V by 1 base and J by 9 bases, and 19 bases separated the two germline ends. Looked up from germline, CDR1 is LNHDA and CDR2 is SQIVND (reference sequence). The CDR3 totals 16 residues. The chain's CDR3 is CASSIAPPGGFGEQFF. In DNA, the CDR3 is TGTGCCAGTAGTATAGCCCCGCCAGGGGGGTTCGGTGAGCAGTTCTTC.

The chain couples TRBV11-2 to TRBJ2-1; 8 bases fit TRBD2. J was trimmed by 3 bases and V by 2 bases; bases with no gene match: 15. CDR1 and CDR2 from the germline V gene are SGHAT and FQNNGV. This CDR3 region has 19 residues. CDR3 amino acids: CASSLSSGGLAGLYNEQFF. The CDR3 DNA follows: TGTGCCAGCAGCTTAAGCTCAGGAGGGCTAGCGGGCCTCTACAATGAGCAGTTCTTC.

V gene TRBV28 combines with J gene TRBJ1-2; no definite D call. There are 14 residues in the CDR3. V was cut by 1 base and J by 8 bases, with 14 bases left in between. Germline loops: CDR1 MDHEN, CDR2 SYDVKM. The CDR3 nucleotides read TGTGCCAGCAGTTTATTCAGGTTCGGGGTCGGCTACACCTTC. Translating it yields CASSLFRFGVGYTF.

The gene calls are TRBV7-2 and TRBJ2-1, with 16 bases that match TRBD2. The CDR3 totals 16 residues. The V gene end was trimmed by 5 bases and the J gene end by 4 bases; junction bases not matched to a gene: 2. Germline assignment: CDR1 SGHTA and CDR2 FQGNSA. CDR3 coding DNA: TGTGCCAGCAGCATGGGACTAGCGGGAGGGTACAATGAGCAGTTCTTC. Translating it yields CASSMGLAGGYNEQFF.

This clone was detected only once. The CDR3 nucleotides read TGTGCCAGCAGTCCCCTTGGCGGGGAATACAATGAGCAGTTCTTC. It is translated as CASSPLGGEYNEQFF. The rearrangement uses TRBV7-2 and TRBJ2-1; D perhaps matches TRBD2 (6 bases). V was cut by 6 bases and J by 4 bases, with 16 bases left in between. Germline V lookup: CDR1 SGHTA, CDR2 FQGNSA. The CDR3 totals 15 residues.

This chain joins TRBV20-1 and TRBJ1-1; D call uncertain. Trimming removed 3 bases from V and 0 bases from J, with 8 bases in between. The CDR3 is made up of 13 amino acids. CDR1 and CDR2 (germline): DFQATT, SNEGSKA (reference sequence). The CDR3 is CSASGSMNTEAFF. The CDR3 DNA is TGCAGTGCTAGTGGGAGCATGAACACTGAAGCTTTCTTT.

The CDR3 sequence: CASSPQQGARGDNEQFF. In nucleotides, the CDR3 is TGTGCCAGCAGCCCTCAACAGGGGGCGAGGGGTGACAATGAGCAGTTCTTC. The chain has TRBV11-3 and TRBJ2-1, with 9 bases identical to TRBD1. The CDR3 totals 17 residues. V lost 5 bases and J lost 5; bases outside the gene matches: 13. From germline, CDR1 is SGHNT and CDR2 YENEEA.

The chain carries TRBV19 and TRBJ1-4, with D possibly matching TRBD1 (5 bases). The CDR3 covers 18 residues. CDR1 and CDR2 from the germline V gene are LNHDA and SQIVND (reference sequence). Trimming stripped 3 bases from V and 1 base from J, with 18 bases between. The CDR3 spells CASSISAGGVQTNEKLFF. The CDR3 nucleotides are TGTGCCAGTAGTATCTCGGCCGGGGGGGTCCAAACTAATGAAAAACTGTTTTTT.

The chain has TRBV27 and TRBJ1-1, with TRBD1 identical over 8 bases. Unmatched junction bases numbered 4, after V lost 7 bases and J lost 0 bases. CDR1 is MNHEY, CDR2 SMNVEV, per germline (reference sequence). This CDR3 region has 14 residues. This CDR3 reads CASNRQGMNTEAFF. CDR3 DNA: TGTGCCAGCAACAGACAGGGGATGAACACTGAAGCTTTCTTT.

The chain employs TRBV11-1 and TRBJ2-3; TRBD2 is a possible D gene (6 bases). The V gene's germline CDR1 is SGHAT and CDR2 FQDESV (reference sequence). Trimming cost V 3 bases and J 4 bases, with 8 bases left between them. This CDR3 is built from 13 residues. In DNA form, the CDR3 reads TGTGCCAGCAGCTTGGAGGGCCCAGATACGCAGTATTTT. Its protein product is CASSLEGPDTQYF. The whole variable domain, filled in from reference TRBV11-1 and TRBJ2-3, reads EAEVAQSPRYKITEKSQAVAFWCDPISGHATLYWYRQILGQGPELLVQFQDESVVDDSQLPKDRFSAERLKGVDSTLKIQPAELGDSAMYLCASSLEGPDTQYFGPGTRLTVL.

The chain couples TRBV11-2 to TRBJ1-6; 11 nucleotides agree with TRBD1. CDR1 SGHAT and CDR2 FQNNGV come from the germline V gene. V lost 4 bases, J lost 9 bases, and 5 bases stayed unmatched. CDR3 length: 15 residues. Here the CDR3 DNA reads TGTGCCAGCAGCTCGCCGGGGACAGGGGGTTCACCCCTCCACTTT. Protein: CASSSPGTGGSPLHF.

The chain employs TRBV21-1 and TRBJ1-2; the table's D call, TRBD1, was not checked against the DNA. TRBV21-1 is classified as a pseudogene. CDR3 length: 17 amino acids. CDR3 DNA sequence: TGTGCCAGCAGCATTCAGGGGACGTTAGACTTAAACTATGGCTACACCTTC. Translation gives CASSIQGTLDLNYGYTF.

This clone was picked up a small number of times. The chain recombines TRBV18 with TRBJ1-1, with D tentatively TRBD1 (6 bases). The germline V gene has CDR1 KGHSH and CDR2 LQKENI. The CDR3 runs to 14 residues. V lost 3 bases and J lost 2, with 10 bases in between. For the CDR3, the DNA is TGTGCCAGCTCACCTACAGGGATCAACACTGAAGCTTTCTTT. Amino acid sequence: CASSPTGINTEAFF.

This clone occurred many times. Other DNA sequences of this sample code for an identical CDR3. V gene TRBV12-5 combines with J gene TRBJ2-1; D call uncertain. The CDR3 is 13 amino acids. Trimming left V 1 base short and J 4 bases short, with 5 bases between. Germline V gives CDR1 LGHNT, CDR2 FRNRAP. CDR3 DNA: TGTGCTAGTGGTTTGGACTCATACAATGAGCAGTTCTTC. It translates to CASGLDSYNEQFF.

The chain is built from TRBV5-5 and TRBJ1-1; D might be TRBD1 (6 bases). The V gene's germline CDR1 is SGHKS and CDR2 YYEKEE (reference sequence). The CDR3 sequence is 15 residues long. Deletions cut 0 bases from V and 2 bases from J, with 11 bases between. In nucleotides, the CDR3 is TGTGCCAGCAGCTTGGTTCCAGGGGCAAACACTGAAGCTTTCTTT. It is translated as CASSLVPGANTEAFF.

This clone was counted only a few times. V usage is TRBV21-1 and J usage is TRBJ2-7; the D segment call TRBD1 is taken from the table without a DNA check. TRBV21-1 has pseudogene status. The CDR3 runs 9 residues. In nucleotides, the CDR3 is TGTGCCATCAACTACGAGCAGTACTTC. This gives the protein CAINYEQYF.

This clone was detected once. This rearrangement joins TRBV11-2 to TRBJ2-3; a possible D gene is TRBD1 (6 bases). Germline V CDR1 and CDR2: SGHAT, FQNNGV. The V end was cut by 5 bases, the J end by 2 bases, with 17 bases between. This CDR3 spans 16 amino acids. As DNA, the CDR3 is TGTGCCAGCAGCCCGAGGGGGACCGCCTACACAGATACGCAGTATTTT. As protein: CASSPRGTAYTDTQYF.

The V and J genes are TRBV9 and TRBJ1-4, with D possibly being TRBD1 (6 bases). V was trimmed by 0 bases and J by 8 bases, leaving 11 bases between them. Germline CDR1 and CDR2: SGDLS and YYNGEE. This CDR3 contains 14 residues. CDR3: CASSVADQGEKLFF. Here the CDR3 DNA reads TGTGCCAGCAGCGTAGCTGATCAGGGGGAAAAACTGTTTTTT.

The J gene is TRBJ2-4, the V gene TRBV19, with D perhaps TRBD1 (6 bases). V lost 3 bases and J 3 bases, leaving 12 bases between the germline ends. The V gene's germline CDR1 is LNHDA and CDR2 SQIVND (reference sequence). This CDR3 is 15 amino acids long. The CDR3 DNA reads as TGTGCCAGTAGTATGGAGGCAGGGGTCAAAAACATTCAGTACTTC. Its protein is CASSMEAGVKNIQYF.

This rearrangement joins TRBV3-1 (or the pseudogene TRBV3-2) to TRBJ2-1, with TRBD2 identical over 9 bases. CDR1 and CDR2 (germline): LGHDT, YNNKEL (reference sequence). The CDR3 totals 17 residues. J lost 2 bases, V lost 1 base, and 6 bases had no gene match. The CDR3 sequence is CASSQVSGGPPYNEQFF. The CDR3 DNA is TGTGCCAGCAGCCAAGTGAGCGGGGGGCCCCCCTACAATGAGCAGTTCTTC.

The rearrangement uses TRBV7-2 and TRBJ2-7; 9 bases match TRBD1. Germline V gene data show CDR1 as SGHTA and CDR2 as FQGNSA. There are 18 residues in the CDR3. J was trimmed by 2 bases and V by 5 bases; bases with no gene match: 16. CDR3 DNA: TGTGCCAGCAGCCCCGGGACAGGGATAAGAGTTCCCCCCTACGAGCAGTACTTC. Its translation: CASSPGTGIRVPPYEQYF.

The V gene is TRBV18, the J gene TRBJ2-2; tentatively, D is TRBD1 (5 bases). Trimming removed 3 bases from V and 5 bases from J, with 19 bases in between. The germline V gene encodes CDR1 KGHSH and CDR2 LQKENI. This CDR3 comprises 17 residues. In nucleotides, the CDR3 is TGTGCCAGCTCACCCGCTAGACAGCCTTCTGGTACCGGGGAGCTGTTTTTT. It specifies CASSPARQPSGTGELFF.

CDR3 sequence (DNA): TGTGCCAGCAGCTTAGGTCTCAGGGGGCCCGGGGAGACCCAGTACTTC. Amino acid sequence: CASSLGLRGPGETQYF. This chain joins TRBV7-7 and TRBJ2-5; 8 positions agree with TRBD1. The CDR3 totals 16 residues. Germline lookup yields CDR1 SSHAT and CDR2 FNYEAQ (reference sequence). After removal of 1 base from V and 5 bases from J, the junction contained 9 bases not matched to a gene.

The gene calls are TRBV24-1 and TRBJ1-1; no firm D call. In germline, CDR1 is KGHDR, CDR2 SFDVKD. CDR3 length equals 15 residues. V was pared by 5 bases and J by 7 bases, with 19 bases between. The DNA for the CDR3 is TGTGCCACCAGTGTAACGGGGAGGGATGGGATTGAAGCTTTCTTT. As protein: CATSVTGRDGIEAFF.